Following are 32 T cell receptor beta chains from one sample sequenced in a study of OX40 agonist ivuxolimab in advanced cancers. Generated by immunoSEQ multiplex PCR, the TCRdb table keeps only in-frame clones and is missing some. The sample carries 64,000 or so clones, roughly 83% recorded once. The material sequenced was CD4+ or CD8+ T cells sorted from blood, taken in a trial of the OX40 agonist ivuxolimab. The source is an adult with an advanced solid tumor such as melanoma, head and neck, liver or kidney cancer.

This clone has a single count. The chain joins TRBV5-4 to TRBJ2-1, with TRBD1 as a possible D gene (6 bases). The CDR3 has 13 amino acids. Trimming left V 2 bases short and J 8 bases short, with 11 bases between. The germline V gene has CDR1 SGHNT and CDR2 YYREEE (reference sequence). The CDR3 is CASSLTGKDEQFF. The CDR3 DNA is TGTGCCAGCAGCTTAACAGGGAAGGATGAGCAGTTCTTC.

This chain uses TRBV30 with TRBJ1-5, with D possibly matching TRBD1 (5 bases). V lost 2 bases, J lost 5 bases, and 10 bases lay in between. Germline-derived CDR1 and CDR2 are GTSNPN and SVGIG (reference sequence). The CDR3 has 13 amino acids. The CDR3 sequence is CAWSLGDHQPQHF. The CDR3 DNA sequence: TGTGCCTGGAGTCTAGGGGATCATCAGCCCCAGCATTTT.

The CDR3 nucleotides are TGTGCCAGCAGCTTGACGACAGGAGGGTATGGCTACACCTTC. Encoded protein: CASSLTTGGYGYTF. The chain joins TRBV7-8 to TRBJ1-2; D is possibly TRBD1 (6 bases). The CDR3 is 14 amino acids. The germline V gene has CDR1 SGHVS and CDR2 FQNEAQ. The V end lost 3 bases, the J end lost 5 bases, and 13 bases lay between the germline ends.

CDR3 sequence (DNA): TGCGCCAGCAGAGGACTAGCGGGGGCGCACAATGAGCAGTTCTTC. This encodes CASRGLAGAHNEQFF. This sequence joins TRBV10-2 and TRBJ2-1; TRBD2 agrees at 13 bases. In germline, CDR1 is WSHSY, CDR2 SAAADI. V dropped 6 bases and J dropped 5; count of bases not matched to a gene: 4. The CDR3 is 15 amino acids.

CDR3 in DNA: TGCGCCAGCAGCCGTGTGGCAGACGATGGCTACACCTTC. The encoded protein is CASSRVADDGYTF. The chain recombines TRBV4-1 with TRBJ1-2; D unclear. The CDR3 is 13 amino acids. Germline V lookup: CDR1 MGHRA, CDR2 YSYEKL. V gave up 4 bases and J gave up 6 bases, with 12 bases separating them.

This chain links TRBV29-1 with TRBJ2-2; a weak D match, TRBD2 (5 bases). CDR1 SQVTM and CDR2 ANQGSEA come from the germline V gene. Between the trimmed V and J ends, which lost 6 bases and 4 bases, there was a span of 9 bases. The CDR3 totals 12 residues. The CDR3 DNA sequence: TGCAGCGTCAGACGGGGCACCGGGGAGCTGTTTTTT. Translation: CSVRRGTGELFF.

The chain links TRBV27 to TRBJ2-1; 9 nucleotides agree with TRBD2. The junction had 17 bases not matched to a gene; V was cut back by 6 bases and J by 2 bases. The CDR3 runs to 19 residues. CDR1 is MNHEY, CDR2 SMNVEV, per germline (reference sequence). The CDR3 loop is CASSPGSREGHGAYNEQFF. The CDR3 DNA sequence: TGTGCCAGCAGCCCGGGGTCGCGGGAGGGCCATGGGGCCTACAATGAGCAGTTCTTC.

The chain links TRBV11-2 to TRBJ2-7; 7 positions match TRBD1. CDR3 length equals 13 residues. The J segment lost 2 bases and the V segment lost 8 bases, leaving 6 bases of the junction unmatched. Germline CDR1 is SGHAT and CDR2 is FQNNGV. The CDR3 DNA sequence: TGTGCCAGCGGAGGACAGGTTACCTACGAGCAGTACTTC. It encodes CASGGQVTYEQYF.

The CDR3 DNA is TGCGCCAGCAGCCCAACAGGGGTGAGGTCCTACAATGAGCAGTTCTTC. Encoded protein: CASSPTGVRSYNEQFF. The chain links TRBV5-1 to TRBJ2-1, with 7 bases matching TRBD1. Germline V gives CDR1 SGHRS, CDR2 YFSETQ. V dropped 4 bases and J dropped 1; count of bases not matched to a gene: 8. This CDR3 has 16 amino acids.

CDR3 region: CASSWGQGDPSGRLNEQFF. The CDR3 DNA sequence: TGCGCCAGCAGTTGGGGACAGGGAGACCCTAGCGGGAGGTTGAATGAGCAGTTCTTC. The chain carries TRBV5-1 and TRBJ2-1, with 11 positions matching TRBD2. From germline, CDR1 is SGHRS and CDR2 YFSETQ. The CDR3 length is 19 residues. Trimming at V came to 5 bases and at J to 7 bases, leaving 20 bases not matched to a gene.

The genes are TRBV6-5 and TRBJ2-7; D unresolved. Germline loops: CDR1 MNHEY, CDR2 SVGAGI. This CDR3 is built from 15 residues. V was clipped by 4 bases and J by 0 bases, with 13 bases between them. Here the CDR3 DNA reads TGTGCCAGCAGTTGGATGGCGGCCCCCTCCTACGAGCAGTACTTC. It codes for CASSWMAAPSYEQYF.

The chain carries TRBV30 and TRBJ1-3; D is unresolved. The V end was cut by 4 bases, the J end by 4 bases, with 14 bases between. Per the germline V gene, CDR1 is GTSNPN and CDR2 is SVGIG (reference sequence). This CDR3 spans 14 amino acids. DNA for the CDR3: TGTGCCTGGACCCAAATGGGGTGGGGAAACACCATATATTTT. This codes for CAWTQMGWGNTIYF. Using reference TRBV30 and TRBJ1-3 for the parts outside the CDR3, the full variable domain is SQTIHQWPATLVQPVGSPLSLECTVEGTSNPNLYWYRQAAGRGLQLLFYSVGIGQISSEVPQNLSASRPQDRQFILSSKKLLLSDSGFYLCAWTQMGWGNTIYFGEGSWLTVV.

This rearrangement joins TRBV18 to TRBJ2-3; D call uncertain. This CDR3 comprises 14 residues. The germline gives CDR1 KGHSH, CDR2 LQKENI. Trimming removed 1 base at V and 2 bases at J, with 7 bases between. The CDR3 nucleotides are TGTGCCAGCTCACCACAGGTCAACACAGATACGCAGTATTTT. It translates to CASSPQVNTDTQYF.

This clone appeared once. J is TRBJ1-1 and V is TRBV7-6; 8 bases map to TRBD1. Germline CDR1 and CDR2: SGHVS and FNYEAQ. J gave up 1 base and V 5 bases, and 9 bases lay outside the gene matches. The CDR3 totals 16 residues. The DNA for the CDR3 is TGTGCCAGCAGCCGAGGACAGGGCCGGGCGAACACTGAAGCTTTCTTT. This gives the protein CASSRGQGRANTEAFF.

J is TRBJ1-2 and V is TRBV10-3; D possibly corresponds to TRBD1 (5 bases). Trimming stripped 8 bases from V and 5 bases from J, with 12 bases between. Germline assignment: CDR1 ENHRY and CDR2 SYGVKD. The CDR3 is 12 amino acids. Written as DNA, the CDR3 is TGTGCCATCCGGCAGGGAGGATATGGCTACACCTTC. Its protein product is CAIRQGGYGYTF.

V and J are TRBV19 and TRBJ2-1, with 12 bases fitting TRBD1. The germline V gene encodes CDR1 LNHDA and CDR2 SQIVND (reference sequence). With 9 bases clipped from V and 6 bases from J, the junction kept 6 bases outside the gene matches. This CDR3 is built from 14 residues. CDR3 amino acids: CASGGQGAFNEQFF. CDR3 sequence (DNA): TGTGCCAGCGGGGGACAGGGGGCTTTCAATGAGCAGTTCTTC. Filled out from reference TRBV19 and TRBJ2-1, the complete variable domain reads DGGITQSPKYLFRKEGQNVTLSCEQNLNHDAMYWYRQDPGQGLRLIYYSQIVNDFQKGDIAEGYSVSREKKESFPLTVTSAQKNPTAFYLCASGGQGAFNEQFFGPGTRLTVL.

This clone appeared once. J is TRBJ2-3 and V is TRBV11-2; 11 bases fit TRBD2. Per germline, CDR1 SGHAT and CDR2 FQNNGV. The junction had 5 bases not matched to a gene; V was cut back by 4 bases and J by 2 bases. The CDR3 sequence is 16 residues long. DNA of the CDR3: TGTGCCAGCAGCTCGCGACTAGCGGGGTACACAGATACGCAGTATTTT. This encodes CASSSRLAGYTDTQYF.

V and J are TRBV7-6 and TRBJ2-2; 8 positions match TRBD2. CDR3 length: 14 amino acids. The V and J ends lost 0 bases and 6 bases, in that order; junction bases with no gene match: 0. Germline CDR1 reads SGHVS; CDR2 reads FNYEAQ. The CDR3, as DNA: TGTGCCAGCAGCTTAGCGCGGGGGGCCGGGGAGCTGTTTTTT. This sequence encodes CASSLARGAGELFF. Full variable domain (remainder filled in from reference TRBV7-6 and TRBJ2-2): GAGVSQSPRYKVTKRGQDVALRCDPISGHVSLYWYRQALGQGPEFLTYFNYEAQQDKSGLPNDRFSAERPEGSISTLTIQRTEQRDSAMYRCASSLARGAGELFFGEGSRLTVL.

The chain is built from TRBV5-1 and TRBJ1-2, with 8 bases identical to TRBD1. The CDR3 has 15 amino acids. The trim removed 1 base at V and 7 bases at J, leaving 9 bases unmatched. Germline V gene sequence: CDR1 SGHRS, CDR2 YFSETQ. The CDR3 region has the DNA TGCGCCAGCAGCTTGCTTTCAGGGGGCGCGAGTGGCTACACCTTC. Its translation: CASSLLSGGASGYTF.

The chain links TRBV11-1 to TRBJ1-2; no reliable D call. CDR1 is SGHAT and CDR2 is FQDESV in the germline V gene (reference sequence). V dropped 4 bases and J dropped 8 bases, with 11 bases sitting between them. The CDR3 has 12 amino acids. This chain's CDR3 is CASSYYEGGYTF. CDR3 DNA: TGTGCCAGCAGCTACTACGAGGGAGGCTACACCTTC.

This rearrangement joins TRBV2 to TRBJ1-6; no reliable D call. The CDR3 has 16 amino acids. The V gene's germline CDR1 is SNHLY and CDR2 FYNNEI. The ends were cut back, 4 bases at V and 7 bases at J, with 17 bases in the middle. The DNA of the CDR3 is TGTGCCAGCAGTGTAGGGCTTACTGCCTTGAATTCACCCCTCCACTTT. Protein: CASSVGLTALNSPLHF.

The sample holds a few counts of this clone. The rearrangement uses TRBV28 and TRBJ1-5, with a possible D match to TRBD1 (5 bases). This CDR3 contains 15 residues. The germline CDR1 and CDR2 sequences are MDHEN and SYDVKM. The V gene lost 6 bases and the J gene lost 1 base, with 13 bases spanning the gap. The CDR3 spells CASRDNQGSNQPQHF. Written as DNA, the CDR3 is TGTGCCAGCAGAGACAACCAGGGAAGCAATCAGCCCCAGCATTTT.

The J gene is TRBJ1-1, the V gene TRBV7-9; the D is unclear. Germline V gene lookup returns CDR1 SEHNR and CDR2 FQNEAQ (reference sequence). This CDR3 spans 11 amino acids. Deletions cut 5 bases from V and 10 bases from J, with 11 bases between. The CDR3 spells CASSRDLRAFF. The CDR3 bases are TGTGCCAGCAGCCGAGATCTGAGAGCTTTCTTT. Complete variable domain (other parts from reference TRBV7-9 and TRBJ1-1): DTGVSQNPRHKITKRGQNVTFRCDPISEHNRLYWYRQTLGQGPEFLTYFQNEAQLEKSRLLSDRFSAERPKGSFSTLEIQRTEQGDSAMYLCASSRDLRAFFGQGTRLTVV.

This chain joins TRBV19 and TRBJ2-7; 9 positions match TRBD1. CDR3 size: 16 residues. With V trimmed by 4 bases and J by 2 bases, 9 bases remained unmatched. Looked up from germline, CDR1 is LNHDA and CDR2 is SQIVND (reference sequence). The CDR3 spells CASSKDRGAPPYEQYF. CDR3 coding DNA: TGTGCCAGTAGTAAGGACAGGGGCGCCCCCCCCTACGAGCAGTACTTC.

This sequence joins TRBV2 and TRBJ2-7; 7 bases line up with TRBD1. With V trimmed by 7 bases and J by 1 base, 10 bases remained unmatched. Per germline, CDR1 SNHLY and CDR2 FYNNEI. The CDR3 contains 15 residues. Here the CDR3 DNA reads TGTGCCAGCAAGGGGGCACTTGAGGAATCCTACGAGCAGTACTTC. Its protein product is CASKGALEESYEQYF.

The chain couples TRBV2 to TRBJ2-3, with unresolved D. The CDR3 runs to 11 residues. CDR1 and CDR2 from the germline V gene are SNHLY and FYNNEI. The V gene lost 7 bases and the J gene lost 6 bases, with 8 bases spanning the gap. The CDR3: CASILGDTQYF. The CDR3 DNA follows: TGTGCCAGCATCCTCGGGGATACGCAGTATTTT.

In its sample, this clone was seen once. This sequence joins TRBV18 and TRBJ1-3; D remains ambiguous. Germline lookup yields CDR1 KGHSH and CDR2 LQKENI. Trimming left V 6 bases short and J 0 bases short, with 15 bases between. This CDR3 has 16 residues. Here the CDR3 reads CASSQSGLASGNTIYF. The CDR3 DNA follows: TGTGCCAGCTCGCAAAGCGGACTGGCCTCTGGAAACACCATATATTTT.

A single count supports this clone. The chain links TRBV6-6 to TRBJ1-1; a weak D match, TRBD1 (6 bases). CDR1 and CDR2 (germline): MNHNY, SVGAGI (reference sequence). The V end lost 7 bases, the J end lost 4 bases, and 19 bases lay between the germline ends. There are 15 residues in the CDR3. CDR3 nucleotides: TGTGCCAGCAATGGGCCAGGGGATGGCGGCACTGAAGCTTTCTTT. It encodes CASNGPGDGGTEAFF.

The V call is TRBV10-3, the J call TRBJ1-5; 7 bases line up with TRBD1. With V trimmed by 6 bases and J by 5 bases, 4 bases remained unmatched. The CDR3 is 13 residues long. Germline V gene lookup returns CDR1 ENHRY and CDR2 SYGVKD. CDR3 region: CAIRDREDQPQHF. DNA of the CDR3: TGTGCCATCAGAGACAGGGAGGATCAGCCCCAGCATTTT.

This clone has a handful of counts. The chain uses TRBV11-2 and TRBJ2-7; tentatively, D is TRBD1 (5 bases). The CDR3 is 14 residues long. V was pared by 6 bases and J by 4 bases, with 16 bases between. Germline loops: CDR1 SGHAT, CDR2 FQNNGV. Here the CDR3 reads CASRPSGIWYEQYF. For the CDR3, the DNA is TGTGCCAGCAGGCCCTCAGGGATCTGGTACGAGCAGTACTTC.

This clone was found a few times. The chain combines TRBV18 with TRBJ1-3; the D is unclear. CDR3 length equals 14 residues. CDR1 is KGHSH and CDR2 is LQKENI in the germline V gene. Trimming removed 3 bases from V and 0 bases from J, with 6 bases in between. The CDR3 loop is CASSPGNSGNTIYF. As DNA, the CDR3 is TGTGCCAGCTCACCTGGGAACTCTGGAAACACCATATATTTT.

The genes are TRBV5-1 and TRBJ2-3, with D maybe TRBD2 (5 bases). Germline values: CDR1 SGHRS, CDR2 YFSETQ. The CDR3 is made up of 15 amino acids. V lost 0 bases to trimming and J lost 1 base, with 9 bases between them. CDR3 protein: CASSLGVRGTDTQYF. The CDR3 DNA follows: TGCGCCAGCAGCTTGGGGGTGAGGGGCACAGATACGCAGTATTTT.